The text below deals with one TCR beta chain. Antigen unknown. The entry originates in a study of cytomegalovirus exposure and HLA in healthy donors. General study findings and limits: Researchers reportedly found TCR beta sequences accurately predicted most subjects' HLA-A and HLA-B alleles. A later analysis reportedly found that, within productive TCRs, an Asian-associated ancestry cluster had fewer N-insertions than the mean observed across the approximately 660 donors.

60 Vbeta and 13 Jbeta primers were used in PCR. Here immunoSEQ multiplex PCR was the method, and the copy in TCRdb shows in-frame clones only, minus some. Among fewer than 250,000 clones listed, around 81% were seen once. Per the germline V gene, CDR1 is MDHEN and CDR2 is SYDVKM. CDR3 length: 13 residues. Trimming stripped 2 bases from V and 1 base from J, with 5 bases between. This TCR came from a young man in good health and CMV-seronegative. The rearrangement uses TRBV28 and TRBJ1-1; D call uncertain. The sequencing input was PBMCs. The CDR3 protein is CASSLPGNTEAFF. CDR3 DNA sequence: TGTGCCAGCAGTTTACCAGGGAACACTGAAGCTTTCTTT.